There are a few counts of the clone carrying this T cell receptor (beta chain). Losses at the gene ends were 4 bases for V and 2 bases for J; bases not matched to a gene: 5. Germline CDR1 reads SGHRS; CDR2 reads YFSETQ. The CDR3 is 17 amino acids. This record comes from a study of blood T cell repertoires in COVID-19. Here immunoSEQ multiplex PCR was the method, and the copy in TCRdb shows in-frame clones only, minus some. In the table there are some 150,000 clones, under 90% of which are singletons. The sequence came from a human donor in a cohort sampled during active COVID-19. V gene TRBV5-1 combines with J gene TRBJ2-2, with TRBD2 matching 13 bases. The material sequenced was peripheral blood. DNA of the CDR3: TGCGCCAGCAGCGCGGGACTAGCGGGGCCTAACACCGGGGAGCTGTTTTTT. Its protein product is CASSAGLAGPNTGELFF.